This entry lists 27 T cell receptor beta chains sequenced from one sample in a study of shared clonotypes between healthy human individuals. Here immunoSEQ multiplex PCR was the method, and the copy in TCRdb shows in-frame clones only, minus some. The table has approximately 640,000 clones, 90% seen once. Sequenced: memory CD8+ T cells from PBMCs. The subset here: CD45RO+ cells pooled with CCR7-negative TemRA cells. The receptor set was obtained from a man between 18 and 29 years old in good health. Some clones in this sample may be carry-over from other donors' samples.

This chain links TRBV6-1 with TRBJ1-5, with D unclear. The germline V and J ends were trimmed by 4 bases and 0 bases, with 16 bases remaining between them. From germline, CDR1 is MNHNS and CDR2 SASEGT. This CDR3 is 17 amino acids long. The CDR3 region is CASSGVGRRNSNQPQHF. In DNA, the CDR3 is TGTGCCAGCAGTGGGGTTGGAAGGAGAAATAGCAATCAGCCCCAGCATTTT.

V and J are TRBV5-1 and TRBJ2-1; D may be TRBD1 or TRBD2 (5 bases each). The V gene's germline CDR1 is SGHRS and CDR2 YFSETQ. This CDR3 is 14 amino acids long. V lost 7 bases to trimming and J lost 8 bases, with 19 bases between them. The CDR3 DNA reads as TGCGCCAGCTCGCTCGGGGCGTCCGCGGATGAGCAGTTCTTC. This encodes CASSLGASADEQFF.

The chain joins TRBV28 to TRBJ1-6; D remains ambiguous. CDR1 and CDR2 from the germline V gene are MDHEN and SYDVKM. V shed 2 bases and J shed 0 bases, with 5 bases lying between them. The CDR3 sequence is 15 residues long. This chain's CDR3 is CASSLGSSYNSPLHF. The CDR3 bases are TGTGCCAGCAGTTTAGGCAGCTCCTATAATTCACCCCTCCACTTT.

This clone was counted between two and nine times. This sequence joins TRBV19 and TRBJ1-5; 7 bases match TRBD1. The CDR3 spans 14 residues. J was trimmed by 7 bases and V by 5 bases; bases with no gene match: 8. The germline gives CDR1 LNHDA, CDR2 SQIVND (reference sequence). Written as DNA, the CDR3 is TGTGCCAGTAGTGCGGGACAGCTCTCCCAGCCCCAGCATTTT. Translating it yields CASSAGQLSQPQHF.

V gene TRBV7-9 combines with J gene TRBJ2-1, with D perhaps matching TRBD1 (6 bases). The CDR3 covers 13 residues. Per the germline V gene, CDR1 is SEHNR and CDR2 is FQNEAQ (reference sequence). Trimming pared 5 bases from V and 4 bases from J, leaving 9 bases between. Here the CDR3 DNA reads TGTGCCAGCAGCGAGGACAGATACAATGAGCAGTTCTTC. This encodes CASSEDRYNEQFF.

The chain uses TRBV7-6 and TRBJ1-1, with 8 bases identical to TRBD1. The CDR3 length is 17 residues. Losses at the gene ends were 4 bases for V and 0 bases for J; bases not matched to a gene: 10. The germline V gene has CDR1 SGHVS and CDR2 FNYEAQ. The CDR3, as DNA: TGTGCCAGCAGCTCCAGCGGGACAGGAGGGTTGAACACTGAAGCTTTCTTT. It specifies CASSSSGTGGLNTEAFF.

The V gene is TRBV19, the J gene TRBJ1-1; no reliable D call. The CDR3 runs to 14 residues. Trimming removed 3 bases from V and 1 base from J, with 9 bases in between. Germline assignment: CDR1 LNHDA and CDR2 SQIVND (reference sequence). Here the CDR3 reads CASSMRGPNTEAFF. The CDR3 nucleotides are TGTGCCAGTAGTATGCGCGGGCCGAACACTGAAGCTTTCTTT.

This sequence joins TRBV7-9 and TRBJ2-7; maybe TRBD2 (5 bases). The CDR3 totals 14 residues. Trimming removed 5 bases at V and 2 bases at J, with 13 bases between. Germline V gene sequence: CDR1 SEHNR, CDR2 FQNEAQ (reference sequence). This CDR3 is CASSPDGMPYEQYF. Here the CDR3 DNA reads TGTGCCAGCAGCCCAGACGGGATGCCCTACGAGCAGTACTTC.

This chain joins TRBV7-9 and TRBJ2-5, with D maybe TRBD1 (7 bases). There are 17 residues in the CDR3. Germline V lookup: CDR1 SEHNR, CDR2 FQNEAQ (reference sequence). V lost 5 bases and J 2 bases, leaving 21 bases between the germline ends. CDR3 protein: CASSPSLWQGGQETQYF. DNA of the CDR3: TGTGCCAGCAGCCCCAGCCTGTGGCAGGGGGGACAAGAGACCCAGTACTTC.

V and J are TRBV6-5 and TRBJ1-1; D might be TRBD1 (5 bases). The germline gives CDR1 MNHEY, CDR2 SVGAGI. This CDR3 region has 15 residues. The V and J ends lost 6 bases and 3 bases respectively, with 17 bases between them. CDR3 amino acids: CASSRYRGSDTEAFF. As DNA, the CDR3 is TGTGCCAGCAGCCGCTATAGGGGTAGTGACACTGAAGCTTTCTTT.

V is TRBV9 and J is TRBJ2-2, with TRBD1 identical over 8 bases. Germline CDR1 and CDR2: SGDLS and YYNGEE. V lost 0 bases and J lost 4; bases outside the gene matches: 5. The CDR3 is 16 residues long. In DNA form, the CDR3 reads TGTGCCAGCAGCGTAGTCGGGACAGGACCCACCGGGGAGCTGTTTTTT. This encodes CASSVVGTGPTGELFF. Full variable domain (missing parts from reference TRBV9 and TRBJ2-2): DSGVTQTPKHLITATGQRVTLRCSPRSGDLSVYWYQQSLDQGLQFLIQYYNGEERAKGNILERFSAQQFPDLHSELNLSSLELGDSALYFCASSVVGTGPTGELFFGEGSRLTVL.

The V gene is TRBV28, the J gene TRBJ1-2, with a possible D match to TRBD1 (6 bases). Germline V lookup: CDR1 MDHEN, CDR2 SYDVKM. This CDR3 is 16 amino acids long. V was pared by 4 bases and J by 4 bases, with 19 bases between. CDR3 loop: CASSSDHQGWLYGYTF. For the CDR3, the DNA is TGTGCCAGCAGTTCCGACCATCAGGGGTGGCTCTATGGCTACACCTTC.

This chain uses TRBV4-1 with TRBJ2-1; D assignment may be TRBD1 or TRBD2 (5 bases each). The CDR3 is 17 residues long. The germline V gene encodes CDR1 MGHRA and CDR2 YSYEKL. Trimming stripped 3 bases from V and 6 bases from J, with 21 bases between. The CDR3 sequence: CASSHGDQPQLGNEQFF. The CDR3 DNA reads as TGCGCCAGCAGCCATGGGGACCAGCCCCAATTGGGCAATGAGCAGTTCTTC.

The chain is built from TRBV29-1 and TRBJ2-7; 9 bases map to TRBD2. The CDR3 has 15 residues. Trimming removed 2 bases from V and 3 bases from J; junction bases left unmatched: 8. CDR1 SQVTM and CDR2 ANQGSEA come from the germline V gene. Written as DNA, the CDR3 is TGCAGCGTTGAAACACGCGGGAGGGCCGGCTACGAGCAGTACTTC. Translating it yields CSVETRGRAGYEQYF.

The V call is TRBV7-9, the J call TRBJ2-5; D is unresolved. The end of the DNA is better explained by TRBJ2-7, so the J call may be wrong. The CDR3 totals 12 residues. Germline CDR1 is SEHNR and CDR2 is FQNEAQ (reference sequence). The DNA for the CDR3 is TGTGCCAGCAGCTTAGGGTCAAACGAGCAGTACTTC. Translated, it gives CASSLGSNEQYF.

As DNA, the CDR3 is TGTGCCAGTAGTACCTTTGGGAGCTCCTACGAGCAGTACTTC. It specifies CASSTFGSSYEQYF. J is TRBJ2-7 and V is TRBV19; D is perhaps TRBD2 (5 bases). This CDR3 contains 14 residues. The germline gives CDR1 LNHDA, CDR2 SQIVND (reference sequence). V was trimmed by 4 bases and J by 0 bases, leaving 10 bases between them.

The V call is TRBV7-2, the J call TRBJ1-1; D remains ambiguous. The CDR3 sequence is 16 residues long. Trimming stripped 4 bases from V and 5 bases from J, with 20 bases between. In germline, CDR1 is SGHTA, CDR2 FQGNSA. The chain's CDR3 is CASSSQREHLGTEAFF. In nucleotides, the CDR3 is TGTGCCAGCAGCTCCCAACGAGAGCACCTAGGGACTGAAGCTTTCTTT.

The V gene is TRBV7-9, the J gene TRBJ2-7, with D hard to call. Trimming took off 5 bases at V and 3 bases at J, with 11 bases between the two ends. Germline CDR1 reads SEHNR; CDR2 reads FQNEAQ (reference sequence). This CDR3 region has 13 residues. The CDR3 sequence is CASSPSVDYEQYF. CDR3 DNA: TGTGCCAGCAGCCCCTCAGTCGACTACGAGCAGTACTTC. The full variable domain, completed using reference TRBV7-9 and TRBJ2-7, is DTGVSQNPRHKITKRGQNVTFRCDPISEHNRLYWYRQTLGQGPEFLTYFQNEAQLEKSRLLSDRFSAERPKGSFSTLEIQRTEQGDSAMYLCASSPSVDYEQYFGPGTRLTVT.

Remarks on this clone: The same CDR3 arises from other DNA sequences in this sample as well. For the CDR3, the DNA is TGTGCCAGTAGCCTGGACAGCTCCTACGAGCAGTACTTC. Translation: CASSLDSSYEQYF. The chain employs TRBV19 and TRBJ2-7; D possibly corresponds to TRBD1 (6 bases). Germline CDR1 is LNHDA and CDR2 is SQIVND (reference sequence). This CDR3 is 13 amino acids long. V dropped 6 bases and J dropped 0 bases, with 9 bases sitting between them.

This chain uses TRBV27 with TRBJ2-7; 7 bases are shared with TRBD1. V shed 0 bases, J shed 5 bases, and the junction held 10 bases outside the gene matches. The CDR3 is made up of 16 amino acids. Germline assignment: CDR1 MNHEY and CDR2 SMNVEV (reference sequence). The CDR3 region is CASSLSPGTEGHEQYF. The CDR3 coding sequence is TGTGCCAGCAGTTTATCGCCCGGGACAGAAGGCCACGAGCAGTACTTC.

This clone came up once. The chain joins TRBV7-9 to TRBJ1-4, with a weak D call TRBD1 (5 bases). Germline loops: CDR1 SEHNR, CDR2 FQNEAQ (reference sequence). This CDR3 comprises 13 residues. Trimming shortened V by 5 bases and J by 8 bases, and 12 bases separated the two germline ends. The CDR3 nucleotides read TGTGCCAGCAGCCAGGGTGGGGGAGAAAAACTGTTTTTT. Its protein is CASSQGGGEKLFF.

This clone was counted once. In DNA, the CDR3 is TGTGCCAGCAGTCAAACAGGGGGGAGGTTTTCCGAGCAGTACTTC. It codes for CASSQTGGRFSEQYF. The rearrangement links TRBV27 to TRBJ2-7; 8 bases map to TRBD1. The CDR3 length is 15 residues. J lost 6 bases, V lost 5 bases, and 12 bases had no gene match. Germline V gene sequence: CDR1 MNHEY, CDR2 SMNVEV (reference sequence).

The chain couples TRBV7-9 to TRBJ1-1, with D maybe TRBD1 (6 bases). CDR3 size: 15 residues. Germline CDR1 is SEHNR and CDR2 is FQNEAQ (reference sequence). V was shortened by 5 bases and J by 0 bases, with 13 bases between the two germline ends. The CDR3, as DNA: TGTGCCAGCAGCGGCACAGGGCTTATGAACACTGAAGCTTTCTTT. Translation gives CASSGTGLMNTEAFF.

This chain links TRBV30 with TRBJ2-1, with a tentative D call TRBD2 (6 bases). The CDR3 contains 14 residues. The V end lost 0 bases, the J end lost 0 bases, and 6 bases lay between the germline ends. The germline CDR1 and CDR2 sequences are GTSNPN and SVGIG (reference sequence). CDR3 amino acids: CAWSVGSSYNEQFF. CDR3 nucleotides: TGTGCCTGGAGTGTCGGGAGCTCCTACAATGAGCAGTTCTTC.

This rearrangement joins TRBV11-2 to TRBJ2-7; possibly TRBD1 for D (6 bases). Trimming removed 3 bases at V and 5 bases at J, with 11 bases between. Germline V gene lookup returns CDR1 SGHAT and CDR2 FQNNGV. The CDR3 runs to 13 residues. The CDR3 DNA is TGTGCCAGCAGCTTGGGGGCGGCCCACGAGCAGTACTTC. This encodes CASSLGAAHEQYF.

The chain is built from TRBV5-1 and TRBJ2-7; tentatively, D is TRBD1 (5 bases). This CDR3 has 14 residues. Germline V CDR1 and CDR2: SGHRS, YFSETQ. V was clipped by 3 bases and J by 3 bases, with 13 bases between them. The CDR3 here is CASSSRQGDYEQYF. The CDR3 DNA follows: TGCGCCAGCAGCTCCCGCCAAGGGGACTACGAGCAGTACTTC.

This clone was recorded once. The chain is built from TRBV10-3 and TRBJ2-7; D gene unclear. The CDR3 loop spans 14 amino acids. V was pared by 3 bases and J by 4 bases, with 13 bases between. Germline CDR1 reads ENHRY; CDR2 reads SYGVKD. The CDR3 reads CAISDWSSGYEQYF. CDR3 nucleotides: TGTGCCATCAGTGATTGGTCCTCAGGATACGAGCAGTACTTC.